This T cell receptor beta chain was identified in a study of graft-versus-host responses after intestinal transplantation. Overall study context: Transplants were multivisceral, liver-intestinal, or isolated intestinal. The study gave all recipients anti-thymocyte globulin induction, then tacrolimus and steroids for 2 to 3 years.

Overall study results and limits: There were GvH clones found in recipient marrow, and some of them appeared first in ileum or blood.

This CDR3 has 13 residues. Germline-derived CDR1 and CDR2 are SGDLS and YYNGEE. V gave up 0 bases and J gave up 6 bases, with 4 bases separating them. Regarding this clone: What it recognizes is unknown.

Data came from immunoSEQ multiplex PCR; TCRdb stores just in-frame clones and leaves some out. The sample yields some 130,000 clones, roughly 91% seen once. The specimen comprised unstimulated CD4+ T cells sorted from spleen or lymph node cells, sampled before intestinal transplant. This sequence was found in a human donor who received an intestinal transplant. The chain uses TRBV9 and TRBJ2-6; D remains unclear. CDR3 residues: CASSVGEANVLTF. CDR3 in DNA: TGTGCCAGCAGCGTAGGAGAGGCCAACGTCCTGACTTTC.